A selection of T cell receptor beta chains follows, all from one sample in a study of OX40 agonist ivuxolimab in advanced cancers. The table came from immunoSEQ multiplex PCR; TCRdb's copy has only in-frame clones and leaves some out. This table holds about 150,000 clones, around nine tenths found once. The sequences come from CD4+ or CD8+ T cells sorted from blood, collected in a trial of the OX40 agonist ivuxolimab. The source is an adult with an advanced solid tumor such as melanoma, head and neck, liver or kidney cancer. Both conserved end residues are part of each CDR3. A D gene is named only where the DNA matches it firmly. The size field is filled for only some rows; it gives once, few, many or a size class.

d_gene: TRBD1; j_gene: TRBJ2-7; abundance: .; v_gene: TRBV15; CDR3nt: TGTGCCACCAGCAGAGAGGCCGGGACAGGGTTTGGCTACGAGCAGTACTTC; CDR3aa: CATSREAGTGFGYEQYF
d_gene: .; j_gene: TRBJ2-5; abundance: .; v_gene: TRBV9; CDR3nt: TGTGCCAGCAGCGTAGGTGTTTACCAAGAGACCCAGTACTTC; CDR3aa: CASSVGVYQETQYF
d_gene: .; j_gene: TRBJ2-2; abundance: .; v_gene: TRBV9; CDR3nt: TGTGCCAGCAGCGTTGGAGGTCCTACGTACACCGGGGAGCTGTTTTTT; CDR3aa: CASSVGGPTYTGELFF
d_gene: .; j_gene: TRBJ1-2; abundance: once; v_gene: TRBV25-1; CDR3nt: TGTGCCAGCAGTGAAGAAACGGTTATGGGTAACTATGGCTACACCTTC; CDR3aa: CASSEETVMGNYGYTF
d_gene: .; j_gene: TRBJ1-2; abundance: few; v_gene: TRBV25-1; CDR3nt: TGTGCCAGCAGTGACGTTACAGGCTATGGCTACACCTTC; CDR3aa: CASSDVTGYGYTF
d_gene: TRBD1; j_gene: TRBJ1-5; abundance: .; v_gene: TRBV18; CDR3nt: TGTGCCAGCTCACGGCGGGACAGGGGGAACAATCAGCCCCAGCATTTT; CDR3aa: CASSRRDRGNNQPQHF
d_gene: .; j_gene: TRBJ1-5; abundance: .; v_gene: TRBV19; CDR3nt: TGTGCCAGTAGTATTACGGGTAGCAATCAGCCCCAGCATTTT; CDR3aa: CASSITGSNQPQHF
d_gene: .; j_gene: TRBJ2-1; abundance: .; v_gene: TRBV19; CDR3nt: TGTGCCAGTAGTAAATCCCCTTTACGGGGGAGCTACAATGAGCAGTTCTTC; CDR3aa: CASSKSPLRGSYNEQFF
d_gene: .; j_gene: TRBJ1-2; abundance: few; v_gene: TRBV7-2; CDR3nt: TGTGCCAGCAGCTCCAGGGCGGCTCATGGCTACACCTTC; CDR3aa: CASSSRAAHGYTF
d_gene: .; j_gene: TRBJ1-1; abundance: .; v_gene: TRBV18; CDR3nt: TGTGCCAGCTCACGGTTACCGACGACAGGAAAATTCACTGAAGCTTTCTTT; CDR3aa: CASSRLPTTGKFTEAFF
d_gene: .; j_gene: TRBJ2-7; abundance: .; v_gene: TRBV6-5; CDR3nt: TGTGCCAGCAGGGAAACTAGCAGGACCTACGAGCAGTACTTC; CDR3aa: CASRETSRTYEQYF
d_gene: .; j_gene: TRBJ1-5; abundance: .; v_gene: TRBV19; CDR3nt: TGTGCCAGTAGTAATCGAGGGGCTCAGCCCCAGCATTTT; CDR3aa: CASSNRGAQPQHF
d_gene: .; j_gene: TRBJ1-2; abundance: .; v_gene: TRBV2; CDR3nt: TGTGCCAGCAGTCTGGACTTTGGCTACACCTTC; CDR3aa: CASSLDFGYTF
d_gene: TRBD1; j_gene: TRBJ2-2; abundance: .; v_gene: TRBV18; CDR3nt: TGTGCCAGCTCAACCGGCGCGGGACAGGGGGCGTCCGGGGAGCTGTTTTTT; CDR3aa: CASSTGAGQGASGELFF
d_gene: TRBD2; j_gene: TRBJ2-1; abundance: .; v_gene: TRBV5-1; CDR3nt: TGCGCCAGCAGCTCAGCGGGAGGGACATACAATGAGCAGTTCTTC; CDR3aa: CASSSAGGTYNEQFF
d_gene: TRBD1; j_gene: TRBJ2-1; abundance: .; v_gene: TRBV5-1; CDR3nt: TGCGCCAGCAGCTTCTGGGACAGAAGCAACAATGAGCAGTTCTTC; CDR3aa: CASSFWDRSNNEQFF
d_gene: .; j_gene: TRBJ1-4; abundance: .; v_gene: TRBV11-2; CDR3nt: TGTGCCAGCCGCAACTGGGGCACTAATGAAAAACTGTTTTTT; CDR3aa: CASRNWGTNEKLFF
d_gene: TRBD2; j_gene: TRBJ2-1; abundance: .; v_gene: TRBV7-8; CDR3nt: TGTGCCAGCAGCGCCAAGTTGACTAGCGGGAGAGTCTACAATGAGCAGTTCTTC; CDR3aa: CASSAKLTSGRVYNEQFF
d_gene: .; j_gene: TRBJ1-2; abundance: few; v_gene: TRBV4-3; CDR3nt: TGCGCCAGCAGCCAAGATCCGGGGGCATGGGAGGACTACACCTTC; CDR3aa: CASSQDPGAWEDYTF
d_gene: TRBD2; j_gene: TRBJ2-3; abundance: .; v_gene: TRBV5-1; CDR3nt: TGCGCCAGCAGCTTGGGGCTAGCGGGAGGAAGGGATACGCAGTATTTT; CDR3aa: CASSLGLAGGRDTQYF
d_gene: .; j_gene: TRBJ1-1; abundance: .; v_gene: TRBV11-3; CDR3nt: TGTGCCAGCAGCTTAGCCCCGGGGGCTGAAGCTTTCTTT; CDR3aa: CASSLAPGAEAFF
d_gene: .; j_gene: TRBJ2-5; abundance: .; v_gene: TRBV5-4; CDR3nt: TGTGCCAGCAGCTTGGCCCGCTTAGTGGTATCCGAGCTAGAGACCCAGTACTTC; CDR3aa: CASSLARLVVSELETQYF
d_gene: .; j_gene: TRBJ2-5; abundance: .; v_gene: TRBV12-5; CDR3nt: TGTGCTAGTGGTTTGGTCGGGGAGACCCAGTACTTC; CDR3aa: CASGLVGETQYF
d_gene: TRBD1; j_gene: TRBJ1-1; abundance: .; v_gene: TRBV6-1; CDR3nt: TGTGCCAGCACCCGACAGGGGACCACTGAAGCTTTCTTT; CDR3aa: CASTRQGTTEAFF
d_gene: TRBD1; j_gene: TRBJ2-7; abundance: .; v_gene: TRBV7-2; CDR3nt: TGTGCCAGCAGCTTCGACAGGGGCTCTTTGACCTACGAGCAGTACTTC; CDR3aa: CASSFDRGSLTYEQYF
d_gene: .; j_gene: TRBJ2-1; abundance: .; v_gene: TRBV6-4; CDR3nt: TGTGCCAGCAGTAACTATGAGAACAATGAGCAGTTCTTC; CDR3aa: CASSNYENNEQFF
d_gene: TRBD1; j_gene: TRBJ1-5; abundance: once; v_gene: TRBV7-8; CDR3nt: TGTGCCAGCAGCCGGAAGACAGGGGGCGGAAATAGCAATCAGCCCCAGCATTTT; CDR3aa: CASSRKTGGGNSNQPQHF
d_gene: .; j_gene: TRBJ1-1; abundance: .; v_gene: TRBV25-1; CDR3nt: TGTGCCAGCAGTGAATACGAGATGGGCTATGAAGCTTTCTTT; CDR3aa: CASSEYEMGYEAFF
d_gene: .; j_gene: TRBJ1-3; abundance: .; v_gene: TRBV7-2; CDR3nt: TGTGCCAGCAGCTTAGGGGGTTTCGGAAACACCATATATTTT; CDR3aa: CASSLGGFGNTIYF
d_gene: .; j_gene: TRBJ1-4; abundance: .; v_gene: TRBV30; CDR3nt: TGTGCCTGGAGCCAGGTCGAAAAACTGTTTTTT; CDR3aa: CAWSQVEKLFF
d_gene: .; j_gene: TRBJ2-1; abundance: .; v_gene: TRBV7-3; CDR3nt: TGTGCCAGCAGCCCCACCCCCGGTCGTGGGGAGCAGTTCTTC; CDR3aa: CASSPTPGRGEQFF
d_gene: .; j_gene: TRBJ1-1; abundance: .; v_gene: TRBV9; CDR3nt: TGTGCCAGCAGCGCCAGCGGGGTCCCCGAAGCTTTCTTT; CDR3aa: CASSASGVPEAFF
d_gene: .; j_gene: TRBJ2-7; abundance: many; v_gene: TRBV4-1; CDR3nt: TGCGCCAGCAGCCTGGCGGCTATAGCGGTTCTCCCCTACGAGCAGTACTTC; CDR3aa: CASSLAAIAVLPYEQYF
d_gene: .; j_gene: TRBJ2-7; abundance: .; v_gene: TRBV7-9; CDR3nt: TGTGCCAGCAGTTTCGGGAGCTCCTACGAGCAGTACTTC; CDR3aa: CASSFGSSYEQYF
d_gene: .; j_gene: TRBJ1-1; abundance: .; v_gene: TRBV5-1; CDR3nt: TGCGCCAGCAGCTTGGACGGATCCATGAACACTGAAGCTTTCTTT; CDR3aa: CASSLDGSMNTEAFF
d_gene: TRBD2; j_gene: TRBJ2-1; abundance: .; v_gene: TRBV6-5; CDR3nt: TGTGCCAGCAGTTACTCGATACTAGCGGGGTACAATGAGCAGTTCTTC; CDR3aa: CASSYSILAGYNEQFF
d_gene: TRBD2; j_gene: TRBJ2-6; abundance: .; v_gene: TRBV29-1; CDR3nt: TGCAGCGTTGAAGAGATGGCTAGCGGGAGGGCCTCTGGGGCCAACGTCCTGACTTTC; CDR3aa: CSVEEMASGRASGANVLTF
d_gene: TRBD2; j_gene: TRBJ2-7; abundance: .; v_gene: TRBV28; CDR3nt: TGTGCCAGCAGTTTCCCAACGGGACTAGCGGGAGGGTGGGACGAGCAGTACTTC; CDR3aa: CASSFPTGLAGGWDEQYF
d_gene: TRBD1; j_gene: TRBJ1-3; abundance: .; v_gene: TRBV7-9; CDR3nt: TGTGCCAGCAGCGCGAGCGGGACAGGGACTGGAAACACCATATATTTT; CDR3aa: CASSASGTGTGNTIYF
d_gene: .; j_gene: TRBJ2-7; abundance: .; v_gene: TRBV28; CDR3nt: TGTGCCAGCAGTTTACCCCCCTCAGGGGTCCCCTACGAGCAGTACTTC; CDR3aa: CASSLPPSGVPYEQYF
d_gene: TRBD1; j_gene: TRBJ2-1; abundance: .; v_gene: TRBV7-2; CDR3nt: TGTGCCAGCAGCTTCCCGACAGGGGCCGTACACACGTCCTACAATGAGCAGTTCTTC; CDR3aa: CASSFPTGAVHTSYNEQFF
d_gene: .; j_gene: TRBJ2-1; abundance: .; v_gene: TRBV27; CDR3nt: TGTGCCAGCACCCGAGGCTCCTACAATGAGCAGTTCTTC; CDR3aa: CASTRGSYNEQFF